The table lists the clone carrying this T cell receptor (beta chain) with many counts. Its target is not known. TCRdb redid the calling of the reads with MiXCR, one entry per CDR3 protein. This sample yields 290,000 or so distinct CDR3 sequences, of which approximately 8.9% are seen a single time; less than 3% belongs to the top ten. This CDR3 comprises 16 residues. The germline CDR1 and CDR2 sequences are SGHNT and YYREEE (reference sequence). Trimming left V 0 bases short and J 2 bases short, with 12 bases between. This specimen comes from a study of T cell repertoires in cytomegalovirus infection. Study-level information: Signatures in public TCR beta sequences pointed to both CMV infection and matching HLA type. Findings of the study overall: Frequencies of public TCR beta families were cumulated, and this identified carriers of CMV plus the relevant HLA.

This rearrangement joins TRBV5-4 to TRBJ2-1; D is ambiguous. The source of this sequence is a human donor in good health (CMV status not recorded). Some clones in this sample may be carry-over from other donors' samples. The sample was PBMCs. DNA of the CDR3: TGTGCCAGCAGCTTGGATAGTCGGGTTCCCTACAATGAGCAGTTCTTC. Amino acid sequence: CASSLDSRVPYNEQFF.